The T cell receptor beta chain under discussion was sequenced for a study of T cell repertoires in ileal Crohn's disease. CDR3 size: 16 residues. Looked up from germline, CDR1 is SQVTM and CDR2 is ANQGSEA. J was trimmed by 8 bases and V by 5 bases; bases with no gene match: 13. Time point in this sample: neoterminal ileum biopsy at postoperative endoscopy, about 6 months after surgery. Clones were read by immunoSEQ multiplex PCR, and TCRdb kept only the in-frame ones, dropping some. This table has nearly 11,000 clones, around 77% appearing once. The sequencing sample was made of ileal tissue. This sequence was found in an adult with Crohn's disease. The chain is built from TRBV29-1 and TRBJ1-4; 11 nucleotides agree with TRBD1. Here the CDR3 DNA reads TGCAGCGTTTCAGCTGGACAGGGGGCTGGAAGGGAAAAACTGTTTTTT. Its protein product is CSVSAGQGAGREKLFF.